This is a list of T cell receptor beta chains from one sample in a study of T cell responses to AZD1222 COVID-19 vaccine. Assay used: immunoSEQ multiplex PCR; TCRdb lists only in-frame clones, some missing. This table has roughly 150,000 clones, over 80% appearing once. The sequencing used peripheral blood, collected 28 days after the second AZD1222 dose. The receptor set was obtained from an adult who received the AZD1222 COVID-19 vaccine. Both conserved end residues are part of each CDR3. The D gene is left open where the match is weak.

d_call	v_call	j_call	cdr3_aa	cdr3_nt
TRBD1	TRBV10-3	TRBJ2-7	CATLGQGTYEQYF	TGTGCCACCCTTGGACAGGGAACCTACGAGCAGTACTTC
NA	TRBV6-6	TRBJ1-6	CASSRGGPDNSPLHF	TGTGCCAGCAGCCGAGGGGGGCCCGATAATTCACCCCTCCACTTT
TRBD1	TRBV6-6	TRBJ1-5	CASRKDRDRNQPQHF	TGTGCCAGCAGAAAAGACAGGGACCGCAATCAGCCCCAGCATTTT
NA	TRBV7-9	TRBJ1-2	CASSPGEGYTF	TGTGCCAGCAGCCCGGGGGAAGGCTACACCTTC
TRBD2	TRBV5-6	TRBJ2-3	CASSFAGADTQYF	TGTGCCAGCAGTTTTGCGGGGGCAGATACGCAGTATTTT
NA	TRBV5-6	TRBJ1-5	CASSLDPSQPQHF	TGTGCCAGCAGCTTAGATCCGAGCCAGCCCCAGCATTTT
NA	TRBV20-1	TRBJ2-1	CSASRLDSTLF	TGCAGTGCATCCCGTTTAGACAGCACTCTCTTC
TRBD2	TRBV9	TRBJ2-7	CASSVGEGKPYEQYF	TGTGCCAGCAGCGTAGGGGAGGGGAAGCCCTACGAGCAGTACTTC
TRBD1	TRBV5-1	TRBJ1-1	CASRQGGNTEAFF	TGCGCCAGTCGACAGGGGGGAAACACTGAAGCTTTCTTT
TRBD1	TRBV2	TRBJ2-2	CASRRGTGHTGELFF	TGTGCCAGCAGGAGGGGGACAGGCCACACCGGGGAGCTGTTTTTT
NA	TRBV6-2/TRBV6-3	TRBJ2-7	CASSRGPYEQYF	TGTGCCAGCAGTCGAGGACCCTACGAGCAGTACTTC
NA	TRBV24-1	TRBJ2-3	CATSDWVETQYF	TGTGCCACCAGTGATTGGGTAGAGACGCAGTATTTT
TRBD1	TRBV9	TRBJ1-6	CASSIRTGKDSPLHF	TGTGCCAGCAGCATAAGGACAGGGAAAGATTCACCCCTCCACTTT
NA	TRBV5-1	TRBJ2-3	CASSSSGDTQYF	TGCGCCAGCAGCTCCTCAGGAGATACGCAGTATTTT
NA	TRBV27	TRBJ2-7	CATRPGGRTYEQYF	TGTGCCACCCGCCCCGGGGGGCGGACCTACGAGCAGTACTTC
NA	TRBV4-1	TRBJ1-4	CASSQGAFRGGNEKLFF	TGCGCCAGCAGCCAAGGCGCGTTCAGGGGAGGTAATGAAAAACTGTTTTTT